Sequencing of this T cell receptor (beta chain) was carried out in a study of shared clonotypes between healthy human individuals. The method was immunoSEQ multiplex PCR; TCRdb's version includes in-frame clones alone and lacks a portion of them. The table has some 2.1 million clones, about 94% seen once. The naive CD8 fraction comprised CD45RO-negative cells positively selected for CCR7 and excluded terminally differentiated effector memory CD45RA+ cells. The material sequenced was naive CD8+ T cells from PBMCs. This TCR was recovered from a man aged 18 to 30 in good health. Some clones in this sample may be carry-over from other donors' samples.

The CDR3 coding sequence is TGTGCCAGCAGCCAGACCAGTAATGAGCAGTTCTTC. Residues: CASSQTSNEQFF. The V and J genes are TRBV6-5 and TRBJ2-1; D call uncertain. Germline V gene lookup returns CDR1 MNHEY and CDR2 SVGAGI. Trimming pared 6 bases from V and 7 bases from J, leaving 10 bases between. This CDR3 has 12 amino acids.